This T cell receptor (beta chain) stems from a study of control samples from healthy donors and cancer patients. J gave up 4 bases and V 4 bases, and 16 bases lay outside the gene matches. The CDR3 totals 18 residues. In germline, CDR1 is SGHDT, CDR2 YYEEEE. Libraries were prepared by immunoSEQ multiplex PCR; TCRdb keeps only in-frame clonotypes and omits some of them. The sample yields roughly 130,000 clones, about 95% seen once. The chain is built from TRBV5-6 and TRBJ2-7; 11 bases are a match to TRBD1. The sequence was obtained from a man aged 25 to 45 in good health. Material: blood. CDR3 residues: CASSLAPGQGAPSYEQYF. In DNA form, the CDR3 reads TGTGCCAGCAGCCTGGCCCCTGGACAGGGGGCTCCCTCGTACGAGCAGTACTTC.